A selection of T cell receptor beta chains follows, all from one sample in a study of T cell responses to AZD1222 COVID-19 vaccine. Some clones are missing from TCRdb's copy, which holds only in-frame ones; the method was immunoSEQ multiplex PCR. Here the sample spans around 65,000 clones, approximately 87% being singletons. Here the sequenced sample was peripheral blood, taken 28 days after the second AZD1222 dose. Every receptor here comes from an adult who received the AZD1222 COVID-19 vaccine. Both conserved end residues are part of each CDR3. The D gene is left open where the match is weak. Expanded clones get a size class; other rows say once, few or many, or leave the size out.

v_gene: TRBV3-1/TRBV3-2
d_gene: -
j_gene: TRBJ1-1
abundance: few
CDR3aa: CASSQDLVSWEAFF
CDR3nt: TGTGCCAGCAGCCAAGATCTAGTGTCCTGGGAAGCTTTCTTT

v_gene: TRBV5-4
d_gene: TRBD1
j_gene: TRBJ1-2
abundance: -
CDR3aa: CASTPTGGDGYTF
CDR3nt: TGTGCCAGCACCCCGACAGGGGGAGACGGCTACACCTTC

v_gene: TRBV4-1
d_gene: TRBD2
j_gene: TRBJ2-2
abundance: -
CDR3aa: CASSPGPLAGASTGELFF
CDR3nt: TGCGCCAGCAGCCCCGGACCTCTAGCGGGGGCCTCCACCGGGGAGCTGTTTTTT

v_gene: TRBV6-5
d_gene: -
j_gene: TRBJ2-7
abundance: -
CDR3aa: CASSLLTGSYEQYF
CDR3nt: TGTGCCAGCAGTTTATTGACAGGATCCTACGAGCAGTACTTC

v_gene: TRBV25-1
d_gene: -
j_gene: TRBJ1-6
abundance: -
CDR3aa: CASSVSDSPNSPLHF
CDR3nt: TGTGCCAGCAGTGTTAGCGACAGCCCTAATTCACCCCTCCACTTT

v_gene: TRBV9
d_gene: -
j_gene: TRBJ2-3
abundance: -
CDR3aa: CASSPTQGRDTQYF
CDR3nt: TGTGCCAGCAGCCCCACCCAGGGAAGGGATACGCAGTATTTT

v_gene: TRBV5-6
d_gene: TRBD1
j_gene: TRBJ1-6
abundance: -
CDR3aa: CASSFVSRGTGNSPLHF
CDR3nt: TGTGCCAGCAGCTTTGTTTCACGCGGGACAGGGAACTCACCCCTCCACTTT

v_gene: TRBV6-4
d_gene: -
j_gene: TRBJ2-5
abundance: -
CDR3aa: CASSDIPDSRFQETQYF
CDR3nt: TGTGCCAGCAGTGACATCCCGGATTCAAGGTTCCAAGAGACCCAGTACTTC

v_gene: TRBV5-4
d_gene: -
j_gene: TRBJ1-1
abundance: -
CDR3aa: CASSSMYTEAFF
CDR3nt: TGTGCCAGCAGCTCCATGTACACTGAAGCTTTCTTT

v_gene: TRBV11-2
d_gene: -
j_gene: TRBJ1-1
abundance: -
CDR3aa: CASSLAGRGAEAFF
CDR3nt: TGTGCCAGCAGCTTAGCGGGGCGGGGAGCTGAAGCTTTCTTT

v_gene: TRBV19
d_gene: -
j_gene: TRBJ2-1
abundance: -
CDR3aa: CASSMTVSYNEQFF
CDR3nt: TGTGCCAGTAGTATGACCGTCTCCTACAATGAGCAGTTCTTC

v_gene: TRBV4-1
d_gene: -
j_gene: TRBJ1-4
abundance: -
CDR3aa: CASSQETGVIEKLFF
CDR3nt: TGCGCCAGCAGCCAAGAAACAGGAGTTATCGAAAAACTGTTTTTT

v_gene: TRBV14
d_gene: -
j_gene: TRBJ2-2
abundance: -
CDR3aa: CASSQARSGELFF
CDR3nt: TGTGCCAGCAGCCAAGCAAGATCCGGGGAGCTGTTTTTT

v_gene: TRBV29-1
d_gene: -
j_gene: TRBJ1-1
abundance: few
CDR3aa: CSGRGHMNTEAFF
CDR3nt: TGCAGCGGCCGAGGACATATGAACACTGAAGCTTTCTTT

v_gene: TRBV4-1
d_gene: -
j_gene: TRBJ1-1
abundance: -
CDR3aa: CASRGHLRNTEAFF
CDR3nt: TGCGCCAGCAGGGGTCACCTGAGGAACACTGAAGCTTTCTTT

v_gene: TRBV3-1/TRBV3-2
d_gene: -
j_gene: TRBJ1-1
abundance: -
CDR3aa: CASSPTRVIAEAFF
CDR3nt: TGTGCCAGCAGCCCTACAAGAGTAATCGCTGAAGCTTTCTTT

v_gene: TRBV9
d_gene: TRBD2
j_gene: TRBJ2-1
abundance: few
CDR3aa: CASSRRLAWNEQFF
CDR3nt: TGTGCCAGCAGCAGACGACTAGCGTGGAATGAGCAGTTCTTC

v_gene: TRBV5-1
d_gene: TRBD1
j_gene: TRBJ1-1
abundance: -
CDR3aa: CASSSQGIRATEAFF
CDR3nt: TGCGCCAGCAGTTCACAGGGGATCAGGGCCACTGAAGCTTTCTTT

v_gene: TRBV7-6
d_gene: -
j_gene: TRBJ1-1
abundance: -
CDR3aa: CATSLGGIRGTEAFF
CDR3nt: TGTGCCACTTCCCTGGGGGGCATTCGGGGTACTGAAGCTTTCTTT

v_gene: TRBV5-1
d_gene: -
j_gene: TRBJ1-2
abundance: -
CDR3aa: CASSLAGEYGYTF
CDR3nt: TGCGCCAGCAGCTTGGCAGGGGAGTACGGCTACACCTTC

v_gene: TRBV5-1
d_gene: -
j_gene: TRBJ2-7
abundance: -
CDR3aa: CASSLGTVPNYEQYF
CDR3nt: TGCGCCAGCAGCTTGGGAACAGTGCCCAACTACGAGCAGTACTTC

v_gene: TRBV3-1/TRBV3-2
d_gene: -
j_gene: TRBJ1-6
abundance: -
CDR3aa: CASSQGGYDSPLHF
CDR3nt: TGTGCCAGCAGCCAAGGGGGATACGATTCACCCCTCCACTTT

v_gene: TRBV28
d_gene: -
j_gene: TRBJ1-1
abundance: -
CDR3aa: CASIKDMNTEAFF
CDR3nt: TGTGCCAGCATTAAGGATATGAACACTGAAGCTTTCTTT

v_gene: TRBV5-5
d_gene: -
j_gene: TRBJ1-1
abundance: -
CDR3aa: CASSLLSGLWTEAFF
CDR3nt: TGTGCCAGCAGCTTGCTTTCCGGGTTATGGACTGAAGCTTTCTTT

v_gene: TRBV7-6
d_gene: -
j_gene: TRBJ2-7
abundance: -
CDR3aa: CASSFSVGEQYF
CDR3nt: TGTGCCAGCAGCTTCTCGGTAGGGGAGCAGTACTTC

v_gene: TRBV28
d_gene: TRBD2
j_gene: TRBJ2-7
abundance: -
CDR3aa: CASSPWGGSSHEQYF
CDR3nt: TGTGCCAGCAGTCCCTGGGGCGGGAGTAGCCACGAGCAGTACTTC

v_gene: TRBV15
d_gene: -
j_gene: TRBJ1-1
abundance: -
CDR3aa: CATSRDRAGGAFF
CDR3nt: TGTGCCACCAGCAGAGATCGGGCAGGAGGAGCTTTCTTT

v_gene: TRBV6-5
d_gene: -
j_gene: TRBJ1-1
abundance: -
CDR3aa: CASSPRGAGNTEAFF
CDR3nt: TGTGCCAGCAGTCCTAGGGGGGCCGGGAACACTGAAGCTTTCTTT

v_gene: TRBV11-3
d_gene: -
j_gene: TRBJ2-2
abundance: -
CDR3aa: CASSLRPTGELFF
CDR3nt: TGTGCCAGCAGCTTGAGACCCACCGGGGAGCTGTTTTTT

v_gene: TRBV5-5
d_gene: -
j_gene: TRBJ1-3
abundance: -
CDR3aa: CASSLGPLAGNTIYF
CDR3nt: TGTGCCAGCAGCTTAGGGCCGCTGGCTGGAAACACCATATATTTT

v_gene: TRBV2
d_gene: -
j_gene: TRBJ2-5
abundance: -
CDR3aa: CASSELEETQYF
CDR3nt: TGTGCCAGCAGTGAGCTAGAAGAGACCCAGTACTTC

v_gene: TRBV7-9
d_gene: -
j_gene: TRBJ1-1
abundance: once
CDR3aa: CASSSAYPWEGAFF
CDR3nt: TGTGCCAGCAGCTCAGCCTACCCTTGGGAGGGAGCTTTCTTT

v_gene: TRBV12-3/TRBV12-4
d_gene: -
j_gene: TRBJ1-5
abundance: -
CDR3aa: CASTDQGNQPQHF
CDR3nt: TGTGCCAGCACCGACCAGGGGAATCAGCCCCAGCATTTT

v_gene: TRBV4-1
d_gene: -
j_gene: TRBJ1-2
abundance: -
CDR3aa: CASSQGGGYTF
CDR3nt: TGCGCCAGCAGCCAGGGTGGTGGCTACACCTTC

v_gene: TRBV12-3/TRBV12-4
d_gene: -
j_gene: TRBJ1-2
abundance: -
CDR3aa: CASSFGQNYGYTF
CDR3nt: TGTGCCAGCAGTTTCGGGCAGAACTATGGCTACACCTTC

v_gene: TRBV6-5
d_gene: -
j_gene: TRBJ1-3
abundance: -
CDR3aa: CASRSPHSGNTIYF
CDR3nt: TGTGCCAGCAGGTCCCCACACTCTGGAAACACCATATATTTT

v_gene: TRBV19
d_gene: -
j_gene: TRBJ2-5
abundance: -
CDR3aa: CASSPGGEETQYF
CDR3nt: TGTGCCAGTAGTCCCGGGGGAGAAGAGACCCAGTACTTC

v_gene: TRBV6-5
d_gene: -
j_gene: TRBJ1-3
abundance: -
CDR3aa: CASTEVGSGNTIYF
CDR3nt: TGTGCCAGCACAGAGGTGGGCTCTGGAAACACCATATATTTT

v_gene: TRBV10-2
d_gene: -
j_gene: TRBJ1-2
abundance: -
CDR3aa: CASRSQNNYGYTF
CDR3nt: TGCGCCAGCAGGAGCCAGAATAACTATGGCTACACCTTC

v_gene: TRBV14
d_gene: -
j_gene: TRBJ2-4
abundance: -
CDR3aa: CASSRNALGGIQYF
CDR3nt: TGTGCCAGCAGCCGCAACGCCCTAGGCGGCATTCAGTACTTC

v_gene: TRBV18
d_gene: -
j_gene: TRBJ1-3
abundance: -
CDR3aa: CASSPWDSGNTIYF
CDR3nt: TGTGCCAGCTCACCTTGGGACTCTGGAAACACCATATATTTT

v_gene: TRBV9
d_gene: -
j_gene: TRBJ2-1
abundance: once
CDR3aa: CASSVALGLTDNEQFF
CDR3nt: TGTGCCAGCAGCGTAGCTTTAGGACTAACGGATAATGAGCAGTTCTTC

v_gene: TRBV18
d_gene: -
j_gene: TRBJ2-5
abundance: -
CDR3aa: CASSNAAGQETQYF
CDR3nt: TGTGCCAGCTCAAATGCAGCGGGTCAAGAGACCCAGTACTTC

v_gene: TRBV5-4
d_gene: -
j_gene: TRBJ2-5
abundance: -
CDR3aa: CASSFLGGGQETQYF
CDR3nt: TGTGCCAGCAGCTTTTTAGGGGGTGGGCAAGAGACCCAGTACTTC

v_gene: TRBV7-5
d_gene: -
j_gene: TRBJ2-7
abundance: once
CDR3aa: CVRSLGVAGRAYEQYF
CDR3nt: TGTGTCAGAAGCTTAGGAGTAGCGGGACGAGCCTACGAGCAGTACTTC

v_gene: TRBV6-5
d_gene: -
j_gene: TRBJ1-2
abundance: -
CDR3aa: CASSPRGGNYGYTF
CDR3nt: TGTGCCAGCAGCCCGAGGGGGGGCAACTATGGCTACACCTTC

v_gene: TRBV12-3/TRBV12-4
d_gene: TRBD1
j_gene: TRBJ1-3
abundance: -
CDR3aa: CASSPTGSNTIYF
CDR3nt: TGTGCCAGCAGCCCGACAGGGTCCAACACCATATATTTT

v_gene: TRBV11-3
d_gene: -
j_gene: TRBJ1-1
abundance: -
CDR3aa: CASRAKTGINTEAFF
CDR3nt: TGTGCCAGCAGGGCCAAAACAGGGATAAACACTGAAGCTTTCTTT

v_gene: TRBV7-9
d_gene: -
j_gene: TRBJ2-7
abundance: -
CDR3aa: CASSSEIGFLTYEQYF
CDR3nt: TGTGCCAGCAGCTCCGAGATCGGGTTTCTGACCTACGAGCAGTACTTC

v_gene: TRBV5-1
d_gene: TRBD2
j_gene: TRBJ2-2
abundance: -
CDR3aa: CASSRDYNTGELFF
CDR3nt: TGCGCCAGCAGCCGGGACTACAACACCGGGGAGCTGTTTTTT

v_gene: TRBV6-1
d_gene: -
j_gene: TRBJ1-2
abundance: few
CDR3aa: CASSEDSYGYTF
CDR3nt: TGTGCCAGCAGTGAGGACAGCTATGGCTACACCTTC

v_gene: TRBV9
d_gene: -
j_gene: TRBJ2-5
abundance: -
CDR3aa: CASSARGDLEETQYF
CDR3nt: TGTGCCAGCAGCGCTCGAGGGGACTTAGAAGAGACCCAGTACTTC

v_gene: TRBV7-9
d_gene: -
j_gene: TRBJ1-3
abundance: -
CDR3aa: CASSLDRKEAGNTIYF
CDR3nt: TGTGCCAGCAGCTTAGACAGGAAAGAGGCTGGAAACACCATATATTTT

v_gene: TRBV11-2
d_gene: -
j_gene: TRBJ1-4
abundance: few
CDR3aa: CASSLLALGAGTNEKLFF
CDR3nt: TGTGCCAGCAGCTTATTGGCCCTAGGAGCGGGAACTAATGAAAAACTGTTTTTT

v_gene: TRBV27
d_gene: -
j_gene: TRBJ2-1
abundance: -
CDR3aa: CASSSSSYTGGDEQFF
CDR3nt: TGTGCCAGCAGTTCCTCGTCCTACACCGGAGGTGATGAGCAGTTCTTC

v_gene: TRBV7-2
d_gene: -
j_gene: TRBJ1-5
abundance: -
CDR3aa: CASTPGWVYSNQPQHF
CDR3nt: TGTGCCAGCACTCCCGGCTGGGTGTACAGCAATCAGCCCCAGCATTTT

v_gene: TRBV27
d_gene: -
j_gene: TRBJ2-1
abundance: -
CDR3aa: CATTGTHYNEQFF
CDR3nt: TGTGCCACTACCGGGACTCATTACAATGAGCAGTTCTTC